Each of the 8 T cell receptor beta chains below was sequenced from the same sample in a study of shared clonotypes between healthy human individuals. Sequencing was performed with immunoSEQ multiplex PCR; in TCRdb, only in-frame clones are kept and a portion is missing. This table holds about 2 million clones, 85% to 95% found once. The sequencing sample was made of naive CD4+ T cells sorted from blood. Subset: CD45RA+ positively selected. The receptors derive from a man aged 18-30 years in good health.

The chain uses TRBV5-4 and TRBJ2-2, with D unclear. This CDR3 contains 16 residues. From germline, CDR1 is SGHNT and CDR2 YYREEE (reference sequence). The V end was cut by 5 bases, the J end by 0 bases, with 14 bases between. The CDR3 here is CASRPGGTANTGELFF. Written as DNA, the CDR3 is TGTGCCAGCAGACCCGGTGGCACCGCGAACACCGGGGAGCTGTTTTTT.

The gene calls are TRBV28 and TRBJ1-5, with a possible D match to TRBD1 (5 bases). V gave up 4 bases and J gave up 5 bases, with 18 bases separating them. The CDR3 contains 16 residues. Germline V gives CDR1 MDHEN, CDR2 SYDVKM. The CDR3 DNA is TGTGCCAGCAGTTATGGGACGAGGTCGGGATATCAGCCCCAGCATTTT. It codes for CASSYGTRSGYQPQHF. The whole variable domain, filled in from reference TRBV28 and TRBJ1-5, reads DVKVTQSSRYLVKRTGEKVFLECVQDMDHENMFWYRQDPGLGLRLIYFSYDVKMKEKGDIPEGYSVSREKKERFSLILESASTNQTSMYLCASSYGTRSGYQPQHFGDGTRLSIL.

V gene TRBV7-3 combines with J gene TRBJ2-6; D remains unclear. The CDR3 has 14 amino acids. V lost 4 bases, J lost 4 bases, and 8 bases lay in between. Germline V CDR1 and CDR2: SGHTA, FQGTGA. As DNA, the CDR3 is TGTGCCAGCAGCTCCCCCTTGGGGGCCAACGTCCTGACTTTC. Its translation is CASSSPLGANVLTF.

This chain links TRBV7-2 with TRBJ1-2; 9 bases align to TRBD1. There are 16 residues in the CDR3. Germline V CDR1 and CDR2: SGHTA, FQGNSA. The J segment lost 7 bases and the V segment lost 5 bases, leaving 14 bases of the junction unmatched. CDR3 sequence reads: CASSTHPGQGFRGYTF. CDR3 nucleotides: TGTGCCAGCAGCACCCATCCGGGACAGGGTTTTCGTGGCTACACCTTC.

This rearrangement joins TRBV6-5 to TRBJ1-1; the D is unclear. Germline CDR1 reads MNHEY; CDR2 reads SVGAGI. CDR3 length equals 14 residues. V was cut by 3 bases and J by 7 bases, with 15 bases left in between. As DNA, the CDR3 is TGTGCCAGCAGTTATTTACAGCCTGGGGTTGAAGCTTTCTTT. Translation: CASSYLQPGVEAFF.

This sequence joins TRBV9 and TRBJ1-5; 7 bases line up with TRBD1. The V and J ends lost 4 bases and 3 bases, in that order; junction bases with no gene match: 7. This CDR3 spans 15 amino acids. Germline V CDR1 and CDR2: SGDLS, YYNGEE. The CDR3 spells CASSLSTGINQPQHF. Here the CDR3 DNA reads TGTGCCAGCAGCCTTTCGACAGGGATCAATCAGCCCCAGCATTTT.

CDR3 amino acids: CASSEQGPDTEAFF. CDR3 sequence (DNA): TGTGCCAGCAGTGAGCAGGGGCCGGACACTGAAGCTTTCTTT. The rearrangement uses TRBV6-1 and TRBJ1-1; D is possibly TRBD1 (6 bases). V was clipped by 3 bases and J by 3 bases, with 11 bases between them. The CDR3 runs to 14 residues. Germline CDR1 and CDR2: MNHNS and SASEGT.

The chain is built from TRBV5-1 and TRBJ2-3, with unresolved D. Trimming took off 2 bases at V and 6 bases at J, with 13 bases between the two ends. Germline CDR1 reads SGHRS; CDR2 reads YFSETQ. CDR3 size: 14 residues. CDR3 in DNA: TGCGCCAGCAGCTTACGGGTGGTATCGGATACGCAGTATTTT. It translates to CASSLRVVSDTQYF.